One sample yielded the 31 T cell receptor beta chains listed below, sequenced in a study of CD8 T cells in ankylosing spondylitis. Findings and caveats of the study: Seemingly distinctive of ankylosing spondylitis blood was a TCR beta motif formed by eight highly homologous variants.

No antigens are known for them. In TCRdb, the 5' RACE reads were re-called with MiXCR into one record per CDR3 protein. The data hold some 840,000 distinct CDR3 sequences, with about 10% observed a single time. What was sequenced was blood, either unsorted or a sorted T cell fraction (not recorded which). These receptor sequences come from a male donor with ankylosing spondylitis.

This clonotype turned up a few times. This chain joins TRBV20-1 and TRBJ2-7, with D possibly matching TRBD2 (5 bases). Germline loops: CDR1 DFQATT, CDR2 SNEGSKA (reference sequence). Trimming left V 6 bases short and J 1 base short, with 16 bases between. The CDR3 totals 14 residues. The CDR3: CSASNPRGSYEQYF. CDR3 nucleotide sequence: TGCAGTGCCAGCAACCCTCGAGGGTCCTACGAGCAGTACTTC.

The chain employs TRBV18 and TRBJ1-1; D not certain. Trimming removed 3 bases at V and 6 bases at J, with 14 bases between. Germline assignment: CDR1 KGHSH and CDR2 LQKENI. The CDR3 totals 14 residues. CDR3 region: CASSPAWARPEAFF. The DNA of the CDR3 is TGTGCCAGCTCACCCGCCTGGGCAAGACCTGAAGCTTTCTTT.

This chain connects TRBV27 to TRBJ2-1; D uncertain. CDR1 MNHEY and CDR2 SMNVEV come from the germline V gene (reference sequence). There are 18 residues in the CDR3. V gave up 2 bases and J gave up 7 bases, with 24 bases separating them. CDR3 sequence: CASSLVARSGVLRNEQFF. The DNA of the CDR3 is TGTGCCAGCAGTTTAGTGGCCCGGTCCGGTGTTTTGAGGAATGAGCAGTTCTTC.

This clonotype has at least ten counts. The chain joins TRBV10-3 to TRBJ2-7, with TRBD2 matching 8 bases. In germline, CDR1 is ENHRY, CDR2 SYGVKD. V trimming: 4 bases; J trimming: 3 bases; junction bases outside the gene matches: 8. The CDR3 contains 15 residues. The CDR3 coding sequence is TGTGCCATCAGTGGGTCGCCGGGACTAGTCTACGAGCAGTACTTC. Its protein product is CAISGSPGLVYEQYF.

The chain links TRBV20-1 to TRBJ2-7; D call uncertain. The CDR3 contains 14 residues. The ends were cut back, 7 bases at V and 1 base at J, with 17 bases in the middle. CDR1 is DFQATT and CDR2 is SNEGSKA in the germline V gene (reference sequence). CDR3 protein: CSVDKGYDSYEQYF. The CDR3 DNA reads TGCAGTGTCGACAAGGGATATGATTCCTACGAGCAGTACTTC.

The V gene is TRBV12-5, the J gene TRBJ1-3; D gene ambiguous. The CDR3 has 13 residues. Trimming left V 7 bases short and J 0 bases short, with 7 bases between. CDR1 and CDR2 (germline): LGHNT, FRNRAP. For the CDR3, the DNA is TGTGCTAGTGCCCTATCCTCTGGAAACACCATATATTTT. Amino acids: CASALSSGNTIYF. The whole variable domain, remainder taken from reference TRBV12-5 and TRBJ1-3, is DARVTQTPRHKVTEMGQEVTMRCQPILGHNTVFWYRQTMMQGLELLAYFRNRAPLDDSGMPKDRFSAEMPDATLATLKIQPSEPRDSAVYFCASALSSGNTIYFGEGSWLTVV.

At least ten counts were recorded for this clonotype. The rearrangement uses TRBV29-1 and TRBJ2-3; D unresolved. CDR1 is SQVTM and CDR2 is ANQGSEA in the germline V gene. CDR3 length: 15 residues. V lost 5 bases and J 5 bases, leaving 20 bases between the germline ends. CDR3 amino acids: CSVTGPRSSVDTQYF. DNA of the CDR3: TGCAGCGTTACCGGGCCCCGTTCGTCGGTAGATACGCAGTATTTT.

The V gene is TRBV20-1, the J gene TRBJ2-2; no reliable D call. This CDR3 contains 15 residues. In germline, CDR1 is DFQATT, CDR2 SNEGSKA (reference sequence). The V and J ends lost 0 bases and 5 bases respectively, with 13 bases between them. CDR3 coding DNA: TGCAGTGCTAGAGATGGAAGGAGTTGGACCGGGGAGCTGTTTTTT. This translates into CSARDGRSWTGELFF.

The chain uses TRBV11-3 and TRBJ2-1; a possible D gene is TRBD2 (6 bases). The CDR3 consists of 16 residues. Between the trimmed V and J ends, which lost 1 base and 3 bases, there was a span of 13 bases. Per germline, CDR1 SGHNT and CDR2 YENEEA. The CDR3 region has the DNA TGTGCCAGCAGCTTAGGAGGGACTGGGAGCTACAATGAGCAGTTCTTC. It encodes CASSLGGTGSYNEQFF.

V gene TRBV5-1 combines with J gene TRBJ2-5, with a tentative D call TRBD2 (5 bases). The CDR3 length is 16 residues. CDR1 and CDR2 from the germline V gene are SGHRS and YFSETQ. Trimming cost V 3 bases and J 5 bases, with 20 bases left between them. The CDR3 sequence is CASSSGIRPGSETQYF. The CDR3 DNA reads as TGCGCCAGCAGCTCCGGGATTAGACCTGGTTCGGAGACCCAGTACTTC.

This clonotype was observed at least ten times. V gene TRBV7-9 combines with J gene TRBJ2-1; D not certain. The germline V gene has CDR1 SEHNR and CDR2 FQNEAQ (reference sequence). V was pared by 5 bases and J by 15 bases, with 17 bases between. This CDR3 has 12 residues. The CDR3 bases are TGTGCCAGCAGCCCCGGAGACGGAGAACTGTTCTTC. Its translation: CASSPGDGELFF.

A few counts support this clonotype. The genes are TRBV20-1 and TRBJ1-2; D remains ambiguous. The CDR3 spans 14 residues. V dropped 1 base and J dropped 4 bases, with 13 bases sitting between them. The germline CDR1 and CDR2 sequences are DFQATT and SNEGSKA (reference sequence). The CDR3 DNA is TGCAGTGCTAGAGGGCTCCTGAAGGGCTATGGCTACACCTTC. Translating it yields CSARGLLKGYGYTF.

This clonotype was observed a few times. This chain joins TRBV6-1 and TRBJ2-1; 9 bases agree with TRBD2. This CDR3 is 13 amino acids long. V shed 9 bases and J 6 bases; nucleotides not matched to a gene: 6. The germline V gene has CDR1 MNHNS and CDR2 SASEGT. The CDR3 region has the DNA TGTGCCAGGTTAGCGGGAGTGACCAATGAGCAGTTCTTC. Translation gives CARLAGVTNEQFF.

This clonotype showed up many times. The chain combines TRBV28 with TRBJ2-3, with D perhaps given as TRBD1 or TRBD2 (5 bases each). Trimming stripped 3 bases from V and 1 base from J, with 11 bases between. The CDR3 runs 15 residues. Germline CDR1 MDHEN, CDR2 SYDVKM. In DNA, the CDR3 is TGTGCCAGCAGTTTTCAGGGAGCTGGCACAGATACGCAGTATTTT. This translates into CASSFQGAGTDTQYF.

This clonotype was observed a few times. The chain uses TRBV4-2 and TRBJ1-2, with D maybe TRBD1 (5 bases). The V end lost 4 bases, the J end lost 3 bases, and 12 bases lay between the germline ends. CDR3 length equals 14 residues. Germline values: CDR1 LGHNA, CDR2 YNFKEQ. The CDR3 loop is CASSPDGGDYGYTF. The CDR3 DNA reads as TGTGCCAGCAGCCCGGACGGAGGGGACTATGGCTACACCTTC.

This chain connects TRBV6-1 to TRBJ2-3; D not resolved. The V gene's germline CDR1 is MNHNS and CDR2 SASEGT. The CDR3 length is 13 residues. V shed 6 bases and J shed 6 bases, with 13 bases lying between them. CDR3 bases: TGTGCCAGCAGCCTTGACCCCTTGGATACGCAGTATTTT. Protein sequence: CASSLDPLDTQYF.

This clonotype has a count of ten or more. V gene TRBV20-1 combines with J gene TRBJ1-3; 7 bases fit TRBD1. With V trimmed by 4 bases and J by 0 bases, 3 bases remained unmatched. CDR1 and CDR2 (germline): DFQATT, SNEGSKA (reference sequence). This CDR3 region has 14 residues. As DNA, the CDR3 is TGCAGTGCTACGGACAGGTCCTCTGGAAACACCATATATTTT. As protein: CSATDRSSGNTIYF.

The V gene is TRBV7-9, the J gene TRBJ1-5; D is unclear. Trimming took off 5 bases at V and 0 bases at J, with 11 bases between the two ends. Germline V gene sequence: CDR1 SEHNR, CDR2 FQNEAQ (reference sequence). This CDR3 is 15 amino acids long. CDR3 DNA: TGTGCCAGCAGCCGAGACACAAATAGCAATCAGCCCCAGCATTTT. This translates into CASSRDTNSNQPQHF. The variable domain in full, completed from reference TRBV7-9 and TRBJ1-5, reads DTGVSQNPRHKITKRGQNVTFRCDPISEHNRLYWYRQTLGQGPEFLTYFQNEAQLEKSRLLSDRFSAERPKGSFSTLEIQRTEQGDSAMYLCASSRDTNSNQPQHFGDGTRLSIL.

The chain couples TRBV5-1 to TRBJ1-1; no firm D call. CDR3 length: 14 residues. Germline values: CDR1 SGHRS, CDR2 YFSETQ. V was clipped by 0 bases and J by 3 bases, with 9 bases between them. The CDR3 region is CASSLADTYTEAFF. Written as DNA, the CDR3 is TGCGCCAGCAGCTTGGCCGACACTTACACTGAAGCTTTCTTT.

This clonotype came up a few times. The gene calls are TRBV12-5 and TRBJ1-1, with 8 bases lining up with TRBD1. The length of the CDR3 is 14 residues. The trim removed 1 base at V and 5 bases at J, leaving 3 bases unmatched. The germline V gene encodes CDR1 LGHNT and CDR2 FRNRAP. The CDR3: CASGLGTGRTEAFF. The CDR3 region has the DNA TGTGCTAGTGGTTTGGGGACAGGGAGAACTGAAGCTTTCTTT.

Ten or more counts support this clonotype. The chain links TRBV6-5 to TRBJ2-5; no clear D. CDR1 and CDR2 (germline): MNHEY, SVGAGI. Trimming removed 6 bases from V and 0 bases from J, with 2 bases in between. The CDR3 has 11 amino acids. Written as DNA, the CDR3 is TGTGCCAGCAGGTACCAAGAGACCCAGTACTTC. Amino acids: CASRYQETQYF.

This clonotype appeared a few times. This chain uses TRBV18 with TRBJ2-1; a weak D match, TRBD1 (6 bases). The CDR3 extends over 14 amino acids. V was cut by 7 bases and J by 7 bases, with 17 bases left in between. Per germline, CDR1 KGHSH and CDR2 LQKENI. The DNA for the CDR3 is TGTGCCAGCTTAAGGACAGCCACTCGGAATGAGCAGTTCTTC. Protein product: CASLRTATRNEQFF.

The chain joins TRBV20-1 to TRBJ2-1, with 7 positions matching TRBD2. In germline, CDR1 is DFQATT, CDR2 SNEGSKA (reference sequence). The trim removed 5 bases at V and 9 bases at J, leaving 7 bases unmatched. CDR3 size: 12 residues. CDR3 sequence reads: CSAGGDGVEQFF. The CDR3 nucleotides are TGCAGTGCTGGGGGGGACGGGGTTGAGCAGTTCTTC.

This clonotype turned up a few times. The J gene is TRBJ1-1, the V gene TRBV20-1, with D possibly being TRBD1 (6 bases). Germline V lookup: CDR1 DFQATT, CDR2 SNEGSKA (reference sequence). V lost 0 bases, J lost 3 bases, and 20 bases lay in between. The CDR3 spans 17 residues. The CDR3 sequence is CSAREDRLRAYYTEAFF. CDR3 in DNA: TGCAGTGCTAGAGAGGACAGACTCAGGGCTTACTACACTGAAGCTTTCTTT.

The chain links TRBV27 to TRBJ2-5; 10 nucleotides match TRBD1. The ends lost 6 bases at V and 5 bases at J; junction bases unmatched: 9. The CDR3 consists of 15 residues. Germline CDR1 reads MNHEY; CDR2 reads SMNVEV (reference sequence). The DNA for the CDR3 is TGTGCCAGCAGCCTCCGGGACAGGGGTTTGGAGACCCAGTACTTC. Translation gives CASSLRDRGLETQYF.

This clonotype was counted between two and nine times. J is TRBJ2-3 and V is TRBV4-2; D remains ambiguous. CDR3 length equals 15 residues. Trimming cost V 5 bases and J 0 bases, with 12 bases left between them. In germline, CDR1 is LGHNA, CDR2 YNFKEQ. The DNA for the CDR3 is TGTGCCAGCAGCTCCGGACGGTCCAGCACAGATACGCAGTATTTT. Its protein product is CASSSGRSSTDTQYF.

The rearrangement joins TRBV24-1 to TRBJ1-2; possibly TRBD1 for D (5 bases). Trimming shortened V by 2 bases and J by 7 bases, and 13 bases separated the two germline ends. CDR1 is KGHDR, CDR2 SFDVKD, per germline. The CDR3 consists of 14 residues. The CDR3 nucleotides read TGTGCCACCAGTGATTCCCGGGGCTTCCGTGGCTACACCTTC. Its protein product is CATSDSRGFRGYTF.

The chain links TRBV7-3 to TRBJ2-3; TRBD2 agrees at 8 bases. The length of the CDR3 is 14 residues. V gave up 10 bases and J gave up 4 bases; unmatched junction bases: 10. CDR1 is SGHTA and CDR2 is FQGTGA in the germline V gene. The CDR3, as DNA: TGTGCCAATCCGGGGGGGGCCTCATCAGATACGCAGTATTTT. This sequence encodes CANPGGASSDTQYF.

This clonotype was recorded many times. The V call is TRBV24-1, the J call TRBJ2-1, with 9 positions matching TRBD1. There are 16 residues in the CDR3. V gave up 0 bases and J gave up 6 bases; unmatched junction bases: 5. The germline V gene has CDR1 KGHDR and CDR2 SFDVKD. The CDR3 DNA reads as TGTGCCACCAGTGATTTGGACAGGGGGGCCCTCAATGAGCAGTTCTTC. This encodes CATSDLDRGALNEQFF.

This clonotype has ten or more counts. The rearrangement joins TRBV5-1 to TRBJ1-1; 8 bases match TRBD1. CDR1 SGHRS and CDR2 YFSETQ come from the germline V gene. The CDR3 runs to 14 residues. V dropped 4 bases and J dropped 2; count of bases not matched to a gene: 4. The CDR3 loop reads CASSGQGANTEAFF. The CDR3 DNA follows: TGCGCCAGCAGCGGCCAGGGGGCAAACACTGAAGCTTTCTTT.

This clonotype was counted only a few times. The CDR3 nucleotides read TGTGCCAGCAGCTCCCTTAGCGGGGGGTTAACCTACAATGAGCAGTTCTTC. This gives the protein CASSSLSGGLTYNEQFF. The gene calls are TRBV7-8 and TRBJ2-1, with 10 bases that match TRBD2. V dropped 4 bases and J dropped 2; count of bases not matched to a gene: 8. Per the germline V gene, CDR1 is SGHVS and CDR2 is FQNEAQ. The length of the CDR3 is 17 residues.